The TCR beta chain described here comes from a study of T cell responses to AZD1222 COVID-19 vaccine. Germline V gene lookup returns CDR1 SGHRS and CDR2 YFSETQ. CDR3 length: 15 amino acids. Trimming stripped 1 base from V and 4 bases from J, with 12 bases between. This table comes from immunoSEQ multiplex PCR, and its TCRdb copy is limited to in-frame clones, with some not included. Of about 150,000 clones detected, 65% to 90% appear once; the ten largest clones hold around 7.9%. This clone was counted between two and nine times. This clonotype was obtained from an adult who received the MenACWY meningococcal vaccine as a control. The material sequenced was peripheral blood, taken 28 days after the second dose of the MenACWY control vaccine. The V call is TRBV5-1, the J call TRBJ1-3; D remains unclear. The CDR3 DNA reads as TGCGCCAGCAGCTTGCCCAGGCCGTCCGGAAACACCATATATTTT. Translation: CASSLPRPSGNTIYF.